One and the same sample provided the 3 T cell receptor beta chains below, sequenced in a study of beta chain features in type 1 diabetes. TCRB transcripts that were expressed got sequenced, as all of the isolated RNA had been reverse transcribed. TCRdb keeps only in-frame clones here, not all; method: immunoSEQ multiplex PCR. The sample contains fewer than 350,000 clones, about 20% of which appear only once. The sequencing input was naive CD4+ T cells from blood. Every receptor here comes from a woman younger than 30 in good health.

This clone has only a few counts. The chain couples TRBV30 to TRBJ2-1, with TRBD2 as a possible D gene (5 bases). V shed 0 bases and J shed 10 bases, with 13 bases lying between them. This CDR3 comprises 13 residues. Germline V gene data show CDR1 as GTSNPN and CDR2 as SVGIG (reference sequence). In DNA, the CDR3 is TGTGCCTGGAGTGTTACGGTCGGAGGAGAGCAGTTCTTC. Its translation: CAWSVTVGGEQFF.

This clone has only a few counts. The chain recombines TRBV27 with TRBJ2-5, with 12 bases lining up with TRBD2. The germline gives CDR1 MNHEY, CDR2 SMNVEV (reference sequence). The V gene end was trimmed by 6 bases and the J gene end by 5 bases; junction bases not matched to a gene: 4. CDR3 length: 14 amino acids. The CDR3 bases are TGTGCCAGCAGCGCCGGGACTAGCGGGGAGACCCAGTACTTC. Amino acids: CASSAGTSGETQYF.

V usage is TRBV7-2 and J usage is TRBJ2-3; D is unclear. Germline values: CDR1 SGHTA, CDR2 FQGNSA. The V gene lost 5 bases and the J gene lost 6 bases, with 12 bases spanning the gap. The CDR3 runs 13 residues. Here the CDR3 DNA reads TGTGCCAGCAGCCGCCGACTCTCCGATACGCAGTATTTT. Protein product: CASSRRLSDTQYF.